Listed below are T cell receptor beta chains from one sample, sequenced in a study of shared clonotypes between healthy human individuals. The data were produced by immunoSEQ multiplex PCR, yet TCRdb's version contains in-frame clones alone and is incomplete. The table shows 2 million to 2.5 million clones, with nearly 97% occurring only once. Material for sequencing was naive CD4+ T cells sorted from blood. The receptors stem from a man aged 18-30 years in good health. Both conserved end residues are trimmed from each CDR3.

V gene: TRBV28
J gene: TRBJ1-1
CDR3 length: 13
CDR3 protein: ASNYAGGVNTEAF

V gene: TRBV7-8
J gene: TRBJ2-3
CDR3 length: 12
CDR3 protein: ASSSLVISDTQY

V gene: TRBV27
J gene: TRBJ1-5
CDR3 length: 14
CDR3 protein: ASSLSPQGVNQPQH

V gene: TRBV18
J gene: TRBJ2-7
CDR3 length: 12
CDR3 protein: ASSQGQGVYEQY

V gene: TRBV5-1
J gene: TRBJ1-6
CDR3 length: 13
CDR3 protein: ASSETGRTNSPLH

V gene: TRBV18
J gene: TRBJ1-1
CDR3 length: 12
CDR3 protein: ASSPNSLDSEAF

V gene: TRBV29-1
J gene: TRBJ2-7
CDR3 length: 10
CDR3 protein: SVGQVSYEQY

V gene: TRBV5-1
J gene: TRBJ2-7
CDR3 length: 13
CDR3 protein: ASSRLAGPLYEQY

V gene: TRBV4-1
J gene: TRBJ2-3
CDR3 length: 15
CDR3 protein: ASSPLVAGARPDTQY

V gene: TRBV18
J gene: TRBJ2-4
CDR3 length: 11
CDR3 protein: ASSRGQGNIQY

V gene: TRBV4-1
J gene: TRBJ1-5
CDR3 length: 14
CDR3 protein: ASSQDPGVSNQPQH

V gene: TRBV5-1
J gene: TRBJ1-1
CDR3 length: 12
CDR3 protein: ASSFGGLGTEAF

V gene: TRBV5-1
J gene: TRBJ2-3
CDR3 length: 12
CDR3 protein: ASSLEGPTDTQY

V gene: TRBV6-4
J gene: TRBJ2-2
CDR3 length: 13
CDR3 protein: ASSDLHKGTGELF

V gene: TRBV28
J gene: TRBJ1-1
CDR3 length: 10
CDR3 protein: ASSSNRGVAF

V gene: TRBV18
J gene: TRBJ1-4
CDR3 length: 11
CDR3 protein: ASSQVIDEKLF

V gene: TRBV5-1
J gene: TRBJ1-2
CDR3 length: 11
CDR3 protein: ASSPEGAYGYT

V gene: TRBV7-6
J gene: TRBJ1-5
CDR3 length: 11
CDR3 protein: ASSSNGGQPQH

V gene: TRBV5-1
J gene: TRBJ1-2
CDR3 length: 12
CDR3 protein: ASSFDREAYGYT

V gene: TRBV18
J gene: TRBJ1-6
CDR3 length: 11
CDR3 protein: ASSPTASQPLH

V gene: TRBV13
J gene: TRBJ2-4
CDR3 length: 15
CDR3 protein: ASSLGGQTLAKNIQY

V gene: TRBV7-2
J gene: TRBJ2-7
CDR3 length: 12
CDR3 protein: ASSLSQGTYEQY

V gene: TRBV4-1
J gene: TRBJ2-7
CDR3 length: 14
CDR3 protein: ASSPLADRSFYEQY

V gene: TRBV5-1
J gene: TRBJ2-1
CDR3 length: 13
CDR3 protein: ASSPAEAPRNEQF

V gene: TRBV5-6
J gene: TRBJ1-1
CDR3 length: 13
CDR3 protein: ASSSGEGGNTEAF